This TCR beta chain was captured by sequencing in a study of blood T cell repertoires in COVID-19. Study-wide background: Donors in the United States, Italy and Spain gave samples during acute or convalescent COVID-19.

The CDR3 loop spans 15 amino acids. The germline V gene has CDR1 SNHLY and CDR2 FYNNEI. With V trimmed by 6 bases and J by 0 bases, 1 base remained unmatched. Original processing methods: Reference gene primer amplification yielded estimated nucleated cell counts. Assay: immunoSEQ multiplex PCR; the TCRdb copy retains only in-frame clones and omits some. V and J calls and clone size come straight from that table; D and trimming were deduced from the DNA. The sample holds about 480,000 clones, approximately 90% seen once. Individuals drawn from approximately 26 US areas were roughly 18 to 95 years old.

The gene calls are TRBV2 and TRBJ2-5; 13 bases are shared with TRBD2. Sequenced sample: PBMCs or T cells enriched from blood (not recorded which). The receptor was isolated from a woman between 35 and 50 years old who had recovered from COVID-19. The chain's CDR3 is CASSGLAGDQETQYF. DNA for the CDR3: TGTGCCAGCAGCGGACTAGCGGGAGACCAAGAGACCCAGTACTTC.